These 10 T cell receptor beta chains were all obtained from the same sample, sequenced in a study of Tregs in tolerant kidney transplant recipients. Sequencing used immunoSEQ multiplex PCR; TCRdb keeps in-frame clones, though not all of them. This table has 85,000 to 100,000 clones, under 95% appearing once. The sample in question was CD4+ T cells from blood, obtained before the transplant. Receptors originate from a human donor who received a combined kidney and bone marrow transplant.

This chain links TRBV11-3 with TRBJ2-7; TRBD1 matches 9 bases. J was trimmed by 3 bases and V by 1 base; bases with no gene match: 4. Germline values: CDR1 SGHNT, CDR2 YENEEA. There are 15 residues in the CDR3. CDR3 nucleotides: TGTGCCAGCAGCTTAGTCACAGGGGGCCACTACGAGCAGTACTTC. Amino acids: CASSLVTGGHYEQYF.

Here the CDR3 DNA reads TGTGCCAGCAGCGCAAAATTGACAGGGGGCGAAGGTAACACCATATATTTT. It translates to CASSAKLTGGEGNTIYF. This chain connects TRBV21-1 to TRBJ1-3; the D segment call TRBD1 is taken from the table without a DNA check. TRBV21-1 is labeled a pseudogene. This CDR3 comprises 17 residues.

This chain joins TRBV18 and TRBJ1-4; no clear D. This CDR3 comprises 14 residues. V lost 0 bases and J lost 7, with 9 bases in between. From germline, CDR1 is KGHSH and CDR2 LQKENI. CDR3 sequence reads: CASSPPTPSEKLFF. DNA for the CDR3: TGTGCCAGCTCACCACCGACACCTTCTGAAAAACTGTTTTTT.

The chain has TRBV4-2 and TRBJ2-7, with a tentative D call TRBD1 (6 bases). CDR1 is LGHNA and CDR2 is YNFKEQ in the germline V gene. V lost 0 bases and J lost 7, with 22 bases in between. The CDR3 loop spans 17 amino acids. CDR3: CASSQDPSTGIAREQYF. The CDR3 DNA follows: TGTGCCAGCAGCCAAGACCCCTCGACAGGTATCGCCCGGGAGCAGTACTTC.

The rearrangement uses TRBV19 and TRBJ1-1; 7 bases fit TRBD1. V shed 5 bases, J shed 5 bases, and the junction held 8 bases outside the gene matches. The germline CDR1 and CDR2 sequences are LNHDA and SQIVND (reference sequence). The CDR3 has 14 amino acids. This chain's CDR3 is CASSSHTGETEAFF. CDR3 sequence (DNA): TGTGCCAGTAGTTCCCATACAGGGGAAACTGAAGCTTTCTTT.

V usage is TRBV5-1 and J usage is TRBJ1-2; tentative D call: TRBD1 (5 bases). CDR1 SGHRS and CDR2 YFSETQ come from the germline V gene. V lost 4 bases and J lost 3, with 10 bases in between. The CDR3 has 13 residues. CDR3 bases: TGCGCCAGCAGCACAGCGACAGACTATGGCTACACCTTC. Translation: CASSTATDYGYTF.

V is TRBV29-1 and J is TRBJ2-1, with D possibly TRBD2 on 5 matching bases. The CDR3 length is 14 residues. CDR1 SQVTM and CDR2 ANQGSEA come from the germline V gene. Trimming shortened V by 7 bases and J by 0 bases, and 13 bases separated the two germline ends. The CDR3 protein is CSGTQRGSYNEQFF. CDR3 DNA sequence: TGCAGCGGAACACAACGGGGCTCCTACAATGAGCAGTTCTTC.

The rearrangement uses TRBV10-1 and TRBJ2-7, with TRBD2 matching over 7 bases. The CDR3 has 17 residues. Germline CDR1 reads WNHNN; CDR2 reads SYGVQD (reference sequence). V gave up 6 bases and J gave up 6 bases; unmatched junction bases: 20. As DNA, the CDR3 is TGCGCCAGCAGCCCCCCCGTATTGGCGGGAGTCCAACGCGAGCAGTACTTC. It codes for CASSPPVLAGVQREQYF.

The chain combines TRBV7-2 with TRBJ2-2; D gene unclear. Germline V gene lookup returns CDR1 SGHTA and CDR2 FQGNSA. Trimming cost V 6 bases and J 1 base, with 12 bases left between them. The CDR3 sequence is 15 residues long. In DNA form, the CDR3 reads TGTGCCAGCAGGCAAACCTTGCGGAACACCGGGGAGCTGTTTTTT. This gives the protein CASRQTLRNTGELFF.

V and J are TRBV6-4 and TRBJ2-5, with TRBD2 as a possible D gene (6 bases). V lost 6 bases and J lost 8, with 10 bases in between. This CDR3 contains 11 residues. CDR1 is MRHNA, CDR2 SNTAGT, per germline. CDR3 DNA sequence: TGTGCCAGCAGGCGGGGTCACACCCAGTACTTC. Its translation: CASRRGHTQYF.